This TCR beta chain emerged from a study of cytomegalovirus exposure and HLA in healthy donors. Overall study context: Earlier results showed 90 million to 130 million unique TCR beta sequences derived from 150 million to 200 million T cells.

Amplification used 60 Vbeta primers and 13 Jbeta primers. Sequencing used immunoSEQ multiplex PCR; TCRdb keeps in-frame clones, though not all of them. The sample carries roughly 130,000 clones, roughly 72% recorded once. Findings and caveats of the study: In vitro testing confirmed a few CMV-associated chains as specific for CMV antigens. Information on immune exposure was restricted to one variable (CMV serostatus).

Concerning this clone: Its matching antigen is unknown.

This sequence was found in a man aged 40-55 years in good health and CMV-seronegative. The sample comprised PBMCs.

This chain's CDR3 is CASSSVPSGNYEQYF. The CDR3 nucleotides read TGTGCCAGTAGTAGTGTACCTAGCGGGAATTACGAGCAGTACTTC. This sequence joins TRBV19 and TRBJ2-7, with 9 bases identical to TRBD2. The V gene's germline CDR1 is LNHDA and CDR2 SQIVND (reference sequence). CDR3 length: 15 amino acids. Trimming took 4 bases from V and 4 from J; bases not matched to a gene: 8.